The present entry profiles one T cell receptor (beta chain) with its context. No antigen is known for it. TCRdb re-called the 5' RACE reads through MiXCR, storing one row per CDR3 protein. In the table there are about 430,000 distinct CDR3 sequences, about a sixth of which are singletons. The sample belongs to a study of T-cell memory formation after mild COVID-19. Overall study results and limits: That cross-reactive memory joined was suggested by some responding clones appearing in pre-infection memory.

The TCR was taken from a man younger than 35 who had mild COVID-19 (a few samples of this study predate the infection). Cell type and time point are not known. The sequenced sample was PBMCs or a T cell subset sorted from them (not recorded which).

The chain's CDR3 is CAISEVPSYEQYF. The CDR3 DNA follows: TGTGCCATCAGTGAGGTTCCTTCCTACGAGCAGTACTTC. The chain employs TRBV10-3 and TRBJ2-7; D is undetermined. V was pared by 2 bases and J by 1 base, with 6 bases between. Germline CDR1 and CDR2: ENHRY and SYGVKD. This CDR3 spans 13 amino acids.